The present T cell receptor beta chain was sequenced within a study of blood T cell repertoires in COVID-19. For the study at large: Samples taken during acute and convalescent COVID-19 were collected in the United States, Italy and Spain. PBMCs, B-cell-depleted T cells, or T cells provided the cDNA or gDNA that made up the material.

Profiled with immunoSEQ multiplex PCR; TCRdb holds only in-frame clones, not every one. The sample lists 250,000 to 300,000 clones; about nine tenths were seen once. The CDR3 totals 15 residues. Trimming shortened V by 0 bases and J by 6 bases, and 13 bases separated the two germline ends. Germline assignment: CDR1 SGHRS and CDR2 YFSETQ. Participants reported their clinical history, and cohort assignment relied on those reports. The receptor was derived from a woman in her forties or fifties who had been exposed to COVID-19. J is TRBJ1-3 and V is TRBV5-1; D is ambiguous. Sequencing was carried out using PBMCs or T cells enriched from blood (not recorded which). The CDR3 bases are TGCGCCAGCAGCTTGGAGATGTCGGGAGTAAACACCATATATTTT. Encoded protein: CASSLEMSGVNTIYF.